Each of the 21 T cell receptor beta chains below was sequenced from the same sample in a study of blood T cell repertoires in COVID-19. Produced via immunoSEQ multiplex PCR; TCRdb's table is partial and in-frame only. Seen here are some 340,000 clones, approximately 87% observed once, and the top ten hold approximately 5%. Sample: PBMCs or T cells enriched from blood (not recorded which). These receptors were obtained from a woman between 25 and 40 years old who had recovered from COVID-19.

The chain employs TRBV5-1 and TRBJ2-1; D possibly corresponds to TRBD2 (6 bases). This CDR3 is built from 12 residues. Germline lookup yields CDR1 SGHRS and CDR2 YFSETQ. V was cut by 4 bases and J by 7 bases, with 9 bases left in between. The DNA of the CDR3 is TGCGCCAGCAGCCTGGAGGGGAATGAGCAGTTCTTC. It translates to CASSLEGNEQFF.

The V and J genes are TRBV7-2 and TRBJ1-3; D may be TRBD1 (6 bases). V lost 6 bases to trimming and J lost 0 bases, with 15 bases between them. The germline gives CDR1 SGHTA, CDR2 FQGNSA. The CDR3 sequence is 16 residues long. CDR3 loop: CASRPRGGASGNTIYF. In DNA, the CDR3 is TGTGCCAGCAGACCCCGGGGGGGGGCCTCTGGAAACACCATATATTTT.

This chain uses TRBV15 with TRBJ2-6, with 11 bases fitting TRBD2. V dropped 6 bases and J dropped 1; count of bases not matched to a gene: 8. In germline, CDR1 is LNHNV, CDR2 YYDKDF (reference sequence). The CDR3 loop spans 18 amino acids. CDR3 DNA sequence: TGTGCCACCAGGAGTAGGCTAGCGGGGGGTTCTGGGGCCAACGTCCTGACTTTC. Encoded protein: CATRSRLAGGSGANVLTF. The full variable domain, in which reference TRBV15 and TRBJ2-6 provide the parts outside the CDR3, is DAMVIQNPRYQVTQFGKPVTLSCSQTLNHNVMYWYQQKSSQAPKLLFHYYDKDFNNEADTPDNFQSRRPNTSFCFLDIRSPGLGDTAMYLCATRSRLAGGSGANVLTFGAGSRLTVL.

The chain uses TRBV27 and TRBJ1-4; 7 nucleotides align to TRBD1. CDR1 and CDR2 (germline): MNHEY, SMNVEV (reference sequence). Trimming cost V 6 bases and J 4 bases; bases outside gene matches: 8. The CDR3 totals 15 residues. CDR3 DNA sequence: TGTGCCAGCAGATTTCACCGACAGGGTAATGAAAAACTGTTTTTT. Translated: CASRFHRQGNEKLFF.

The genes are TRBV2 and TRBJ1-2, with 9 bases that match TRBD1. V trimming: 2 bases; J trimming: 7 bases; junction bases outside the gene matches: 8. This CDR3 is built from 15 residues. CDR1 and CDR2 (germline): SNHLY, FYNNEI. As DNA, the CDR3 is TGTGCCAGCAGTGAATTCGTACAGGGGGCTTCTGGCTACACCTTC. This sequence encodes CASSEFVQGASGYTF.

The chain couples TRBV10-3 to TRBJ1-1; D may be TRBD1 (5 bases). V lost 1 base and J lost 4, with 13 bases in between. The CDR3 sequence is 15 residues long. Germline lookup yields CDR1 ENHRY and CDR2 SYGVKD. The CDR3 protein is CAISEFTGPGTEAFF. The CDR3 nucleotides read TGTGCCATCAGTGAGTTTACAGGACCGGGCACTGAAGCTTTCTTT.

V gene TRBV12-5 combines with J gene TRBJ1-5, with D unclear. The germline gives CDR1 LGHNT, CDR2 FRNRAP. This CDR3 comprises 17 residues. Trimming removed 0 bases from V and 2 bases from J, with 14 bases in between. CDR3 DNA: TGTGCTAGTGGTTTGGTAACGGGTTCACAAGGCAATCAGCCCCAGCATTTT. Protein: CASGLVTGSQGNQPQHF.

For the CDR3, the DNA is TGTGCCAGCAGTCCCCGGACAGGGCATGGCTACACCTTC. Its protein product is CASSPRTGHGYTF. The chain is built from TRBV2 and TRBJ1-2, with 8 bases aligning to TRBD1. The CDR3 runs 13 residues. Germline V gene data show CDR1 as SNHLY and CDR2 as FYNNEI. J gave up 6 bases and V 5 bases, and 5 bases lay outside the gene matches.

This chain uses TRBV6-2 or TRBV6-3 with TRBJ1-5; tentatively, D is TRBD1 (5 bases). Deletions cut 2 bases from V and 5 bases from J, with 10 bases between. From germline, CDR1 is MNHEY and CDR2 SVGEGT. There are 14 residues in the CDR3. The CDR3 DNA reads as TGTGCCAGCAGTTACAGGGGCAATGATCAGCCCCAGCATTTT. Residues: CASSYRGNDQPQHF.

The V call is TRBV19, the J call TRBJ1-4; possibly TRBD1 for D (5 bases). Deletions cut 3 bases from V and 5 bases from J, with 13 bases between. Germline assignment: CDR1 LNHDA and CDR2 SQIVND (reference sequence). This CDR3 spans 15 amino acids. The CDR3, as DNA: TGTGCCAGTAGTATCGGCAGGGCGATAAATGAAAAACTGTTTTTT. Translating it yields CASSIGRAINEKLFF.

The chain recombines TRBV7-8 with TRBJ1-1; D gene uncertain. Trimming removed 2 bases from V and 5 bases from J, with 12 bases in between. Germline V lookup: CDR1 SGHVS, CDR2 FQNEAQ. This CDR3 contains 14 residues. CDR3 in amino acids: CASSLRGGQTEAFF. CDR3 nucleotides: TGTGCCAGCAGCTTAAGAGGCGGGCAAACTGAAGCTTTCTTT.

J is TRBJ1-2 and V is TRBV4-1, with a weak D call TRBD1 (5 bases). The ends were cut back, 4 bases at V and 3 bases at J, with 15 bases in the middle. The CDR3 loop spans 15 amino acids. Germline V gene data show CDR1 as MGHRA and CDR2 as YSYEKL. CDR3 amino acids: CASSPNQGADYGYTF. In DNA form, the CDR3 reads TGCGCCAGCAGCCCAAACCAAGGGGCGGACTATGGCTACACCTTC.

CDR3 residues: CASSLSPSNTGELFF. CDR3 nucleotides: TGTGCCAGCAGTTTATCGCCCAGTAACACCGGGGAGCTGTTTTTT. V is TRBV27 and J is TRBJ2-2; D ambiguous. This CDR3 is built from 15 residues. V was pared by 0 bases and J by 2 bases, with 7 bases between. Germline V gene sequence: CDR1 MNHEY, CDR2 SMNVEV (reference sequence).

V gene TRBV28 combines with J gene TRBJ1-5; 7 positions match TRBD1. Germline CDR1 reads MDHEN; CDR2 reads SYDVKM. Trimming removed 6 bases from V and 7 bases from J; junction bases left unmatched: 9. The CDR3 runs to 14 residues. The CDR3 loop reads CASRRDREDQPQHF. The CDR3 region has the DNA TGTGCCAGCAGGCGGGACAGAGAGGACCAGCCCCAGCATTTT.

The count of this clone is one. This CDR3 is CASSPQTGRTGELFF. The DNA for the CDR3 is TGTGCCAGCAGCCCTCAGACAGGGAGGACCGGGGAGCTGTTTTTT. This chain links TRBV11-2 with TRBJ2-2, with a tentative D call TRBD1 (7 bases). The CDR3 consists of 15 residues. Germline V gene sequence: CDR1 SGHAT, CDR2 FQNNGV. V was cut by 5 bases and J by 5 bases, with 15 bases left in between.

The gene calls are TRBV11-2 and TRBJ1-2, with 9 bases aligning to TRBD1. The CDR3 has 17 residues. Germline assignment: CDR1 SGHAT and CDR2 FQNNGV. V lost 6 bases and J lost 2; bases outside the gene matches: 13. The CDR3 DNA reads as TGTGCCAGCAGTAAGGGACAGGGCAACTCAATAAACTATGGCTACACCTTC. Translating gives CASSKGQGNSINYGYTF.

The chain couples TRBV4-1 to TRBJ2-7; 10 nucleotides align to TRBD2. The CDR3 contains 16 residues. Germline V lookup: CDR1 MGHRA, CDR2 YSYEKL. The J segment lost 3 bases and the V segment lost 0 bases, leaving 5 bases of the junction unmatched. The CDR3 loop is CASSQEWTSGHYEQYF. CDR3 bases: TGCGCCAGCAGCCAAGAATGGACTAGCGGCCACTACGAGCAGTACTTC.

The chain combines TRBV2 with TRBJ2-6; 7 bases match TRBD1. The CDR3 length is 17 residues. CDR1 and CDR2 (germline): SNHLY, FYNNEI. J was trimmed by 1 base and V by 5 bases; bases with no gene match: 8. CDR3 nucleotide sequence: TGTGCCAGCAGTACCGGGACAGTTGCTTCTGGGGCCAACGTCCTGACTTTC. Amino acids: CASSTGTVASGANVLTF. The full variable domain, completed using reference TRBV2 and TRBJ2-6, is EPEVTQTPSHQVTQMGQEVILRCVPISNHLYFYWYRQILGQKVEFLVSFYNNEISEKSEIFDDQFSVERPDGSNFTLKIRSTKLEDSAMYFCASSTGTVASGANVLTFGAGSRLTVL.

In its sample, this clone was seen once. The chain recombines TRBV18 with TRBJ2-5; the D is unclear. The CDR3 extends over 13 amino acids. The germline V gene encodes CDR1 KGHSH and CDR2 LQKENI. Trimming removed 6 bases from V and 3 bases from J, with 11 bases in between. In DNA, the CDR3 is TGTGCCAGCTCCGGCCTCCGGGAAGAGACCCAGTACTTC. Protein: CASSGLREETQYF.

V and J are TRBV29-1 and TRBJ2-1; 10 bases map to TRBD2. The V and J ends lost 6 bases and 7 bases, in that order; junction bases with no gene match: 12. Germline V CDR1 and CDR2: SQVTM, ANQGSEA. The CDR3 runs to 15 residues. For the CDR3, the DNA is TGCAGCGTGCGCAACTCGGTAGCGGGGGGAAATGAGCAGTTCTTC. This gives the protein CSVRNSVAGGNEQFF.

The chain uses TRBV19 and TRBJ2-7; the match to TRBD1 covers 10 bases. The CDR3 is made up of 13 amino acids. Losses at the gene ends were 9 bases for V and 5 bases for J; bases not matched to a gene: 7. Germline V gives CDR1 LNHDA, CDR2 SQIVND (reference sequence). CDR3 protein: CASRDRGSDEQYF. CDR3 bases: TGTGCCAGCCGGGACAGGGGTTCCGACGAGCAGTACTTC.